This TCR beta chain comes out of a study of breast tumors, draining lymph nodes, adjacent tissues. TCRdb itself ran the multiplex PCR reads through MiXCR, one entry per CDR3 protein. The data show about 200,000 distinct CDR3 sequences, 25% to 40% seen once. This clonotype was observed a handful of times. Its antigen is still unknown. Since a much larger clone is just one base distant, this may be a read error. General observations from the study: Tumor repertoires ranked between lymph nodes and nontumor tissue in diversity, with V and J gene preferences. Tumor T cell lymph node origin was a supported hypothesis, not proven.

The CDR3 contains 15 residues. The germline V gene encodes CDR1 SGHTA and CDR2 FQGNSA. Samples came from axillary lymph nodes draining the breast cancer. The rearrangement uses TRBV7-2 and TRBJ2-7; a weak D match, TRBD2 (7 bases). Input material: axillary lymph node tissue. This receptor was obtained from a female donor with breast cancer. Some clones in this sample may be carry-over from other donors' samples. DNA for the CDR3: TGTGCCAGCAGCTTTACGGGGGGCGCCTCCTACGAGCAGCACTTC. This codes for CASSFTGGASYEQHF.